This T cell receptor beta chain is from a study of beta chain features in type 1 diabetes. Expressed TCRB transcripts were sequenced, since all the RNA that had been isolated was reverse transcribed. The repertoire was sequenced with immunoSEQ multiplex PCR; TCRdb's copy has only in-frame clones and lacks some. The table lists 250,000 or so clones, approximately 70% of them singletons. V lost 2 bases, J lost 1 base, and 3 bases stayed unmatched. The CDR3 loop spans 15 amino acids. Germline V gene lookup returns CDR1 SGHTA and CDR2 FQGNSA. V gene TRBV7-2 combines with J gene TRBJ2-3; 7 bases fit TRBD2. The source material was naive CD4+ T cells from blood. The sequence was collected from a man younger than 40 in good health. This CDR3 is CASSLRRGGTDTQYF. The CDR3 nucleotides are TGTGCCAGCAGCTTACGCCGGGGGGGCACAGATACGCAGTATTTT.